The 18 T cell receptor beta chains presented below share a single source sample, sequenced in a study of T cells in Graves' hyperthyroidism and ophthalmopathy. RNA transcripts served as the template for amplifying TCR beta CDR3 regions. HTBI primers were used for first-round RT-PCR of the TCR CDR3. One entry per CDR3 protein, called by TCRdb with MiXCR from the multiplex PCR reads. The data hold some 560,000 distinct CDR3 sequences, with 15% to 17% observed a single time. Sample: blood. These receptors were taken from a woman aged 30 to 39 with Graves' hyperthyroidism.

V and J are TRBV19 and TRBJ2-6; 7 bases line up with TRBD1. Germline trimming cut 4 bases from V and 4 bases from J; bases unmatched to any gene: 4. Germline CDR1 and CDR2: LNHDA and SQIVND (reference sequence). The CDR3 length is 15 residues. CDR3 residues: CASSTTGSGANVLTF. In nucleotides, the CDR3 is TGTGCCAGTAGTACGACAGGGTCCGGGGCCAACGTCCTGACTTTC. Full variable domain (outside the CDR3, taken from reference TRBV19 and TRBJ2-6): DGGITQSPKYLFRKEGQNVTLSCEQNLNHDAMYWYRQDPGQGLRLIYYSQIVNDFQKGDIAEGYSVSREKKESFPLTVTSAQKNPTAFYLCASSTTGSGANVLTFGAGSRLTVL.

There are many counts of this clonotype. The chain is built from TRBV7-2 and TRBJ2-3; D is uncertain. Between the trimmed V and J ends, which lost 3 bases and 0 bases, there was a span of 13 bases. Germline values: CDR1 SGHTA, CDR2 FQGNSA. This CDR3 is built from 16 residues. The CDR3: CASSFFFVGSTDTQYF. In DNA, the CDR3 is TGTGCCAGCAGCTTCTTCTTCGTGGGTAGCACAGATACGCAGTATTTT.

The chain recombines TRBV27 with TRBJ2-3; 8 bases are a match to TRBD2. This CDR3 is 14 amino acids long. Germline V gene sequence: CDR1 MNHEY, CDR2 SMNVEV (reference sequence). J lost 0 bases, V lost 10 bases, and 6 bases had no gene match. The CDR3 protein is CATGASGSTDTQYF. CDR3 nucleotide sequence: TGTGCCACAGGGGCTAGCGGGAGCACAGATACGCAGTATTTT.

This clonotype showed up just a few times. The J gene is TRBJ1-6, the V gene TRBV5-5; D not resolved. CDR1 SGHKS and CDR2 YYEKEE come from the germline V gene (reference sequence). The CDR3 is made up of 17 amino acids. Trimming cost V 2 bases and J 11 bases, with 23 bases left between them. The CDR3 sequence is CASSFVTIEDRSPPLHF. The CDR3 nucleotides read TGTGCCAGCAGCTTTGTTACCATAGAGGACCGATCCCCACCCCTCCACTTT.

This clonotype has only a few counts. The chain uses TRBV6-5 and TRBJ2-3; D might be TRBD2 (5 bases). In germline, CDR1 is MNHEY, CDR2 SVGAGI. Trimming pared 7 bases from V and 2 bases from J, leaving 22 bases between. This CDR3 contains 17 residues. The chain's CDR3 is CASNSGWRITVTDTQYF. The CDR3 DNA follows: TGTGCCAGCAATTCGGGTTGGAGGATTACAGTCACAGATACGCAGTATTTT.

This chain joins TRBV2 and TRBJ2-7; D call uncertain. Trimming removed 5 bases from V and 5 bases from J, with 10 bases in between. Germline assignment: CDR1 SNHLY and CDR2 FYNNEI. There are 12 residues in the CDR3. The CDR3 region is CASSLTVHEQYF. As DNA, the CDR3 is TGTGCCAGCAGTCTGACGGTCCACGAGCAGTACTTC.

There are many counts of this clonotype. The rearrangement uses TRBV20-1 and TRBJ2-7; 12 bases line up with TRBD2. The germline CDR1 and CDR2 sequences are DFQATT and SNEGSKA (reference sequence). V was pared by 1 base and J by 5 bases, with 18 bases of the junction left unmatched. The CDR3 consists of 19 residues. Here the CDR3 reads CSARAPHGLAGSGRDEQYF. The CDR3 bases are TGCAGTGCTAGAGCTCCCCACGGACTAGCGGGATCGGGGCGTGACGAGCAGTACTTC.

This clonotype was seen repeatedly, ten times or more. The chain is built from TRBV27 and TRBJ2-1; TRBD1 or TRBD2 may be the D gene (7 bases each). V was shortened by 7 bases and J by 8 bases, with 24 bases between the two germline ends. Per the germline V gene, CDR1 is MNHEY and CDR2 is SMNVEV (reference sequence). The length of the CDR3 is 16 residues. The CDR3 loop reads CASTPGGQTTGDEQFF. DNA of the CDR3: TGTGCCAGCACTCCGGGGGGACAGACTACTGGAGATGAGCAGTTCTTC.

Turning to this clonotype: At one boundary the junction diverges from the germline segment, which might be a read error. DNA for the CDR3: TGCAGTGCTAGAGATAACAGGGCTGGGGTCAACGTCCTGACTTTC. This sequence encodes CSARDNRAGVNVLTF. V usage is TRBV20-1 and J usage is TRBJ2-6; a possible D gene is TRBD1 (6 bases). This CDR3 comprises 15 residues. The germline CDR1 and CDR2 sequences are DFQATT and SNEGSKA (reference sequence).

This clonotype has just a few counts. The rearrangement uses TRBV2 and TRBJ1-2; D may be TRBD1 (6 bases). Between the trimmed V and J ends, which lost 5 bases and 4 bases, there was a span of 17 bases. Germline V gene lookup returns CDR1 SNHLY and CDR2 FYNNEI. CDR3 length: 15 residues. The CDR3 DNA reads as TGTGCCAGCAGTCAACAGGGTGGAGTTGGCTATGGCTACACCTTC. As protein: CASSQQGGVGYGYTF.

This clonotype occurred once. This rearrangement joins TRBV24-1 to TRBJ2-2; 9 bases line up with TRBD2. There are 18 residues in the CDR3. CDR1 is KGHDR, CDR2 SFDVKD, per germline. The ends lost 3 bases at V and 4 bases at J; junction bases unmatched: 11. CDR3 protein: CATSDDLAGLTGTGELFF. CDR3 in DNA: TGTGCCACCAGTGATGACCTAGCGGGACTAACAGGCACCGGGGAGCTGTTTTTT.

V usage is TRBV5-6 and J usage is TRBJ2-2; D unclear. Germline loops: CDR1 SGHDT, CDR2 YYEEEE. V shed 1 base and J shed 7 bases, with 8 bases lying between them. The CDR3 is 13 residues long. The DNA for the CDR3 is TGTGCCAGCAGCTTGAGGAGCGTCGGGGAGCTGTTTTTT. Protein sequence: CASSLRSVGELFF.

Ten or more counts support this clonotype. The chain joins TRBV7-8 to TRBJ1-5, with TRBD1 matching over 7 bases. Germline V lookup: CDR1 SGHVS, CDR2 FQNEAQ. The CDR3 runs 13 residues. With 5 bases clipped from V and 7 bases from J, the junction kept 5 bases outside the gene matches. Here the CDR3 DNA reads TGTGCCAGCAGCACTCAGGGGGACCAGCCCCAGCATTTT. It specifies CASSTQGDQPQHF.

This clonotype appeared a few times. The gene calls are TRBV5-6 and TRBJ2-1; TRBD2 matches at 13 bases. CDR3 length: 18 residues. Trimming removed 1 base from V and 10 bases from J; junction bases left unmatched: 14. Looked up from germline, CDR1 is SGHDT and CDR2 is YYEEEE. The CDR3 DNA reads TGTGCCAGCAGCTTGCCTAACCCTGGGACTAGCGGGGCAAGGGAGCAGTTCTTC. This gives the protein CASSLPNPGTSGAREQFF.

This clonotype was seen repeatedly, ten times or more. The rearrangement uses TRBV12-3 or TRBV12-4 and TRBJ2-7, with TRBD2 identical over 10 bases. This CDR3 spans 16 amino acids. J gave up 0 bases and V 4 bases, and 6 bases lay outside the gene matches. The CDR3 here is CASSSSLAGVSYEQYF. CDR3 coding DNA: TGTGCCAGCAGTTCTAGCCTAGCGGGGGTCTCCTACGAGCAGTACTTC.

The gene calls are TRBV4-1 and TRBJ2-1; D is possibly TRBD1 (5 bases). Trimming shortened V by 2 bases and J by 6 bases, and 14 bases separated the two germline ends. Germline V CDR1 and CDR2: MGHRA, YSYEKL. This CDR3 contains 15 residues. CDR3 nucleotide sequence: TGCGCCAGCAGCCAACAACATTCACAGGTCAATGAGCAGTTCTTC. It specifies CASSQQHSQVNEQFF.

This clonotype was seen a few times. The rearrangement uses TRBV4-2 and TRBJ2-4; 8 nucleotides align to TRBD2. The CDR3 has 16 amino acids. The trim removed 6 bases at V and 1 base at J, leaving 8 bases unmatched. Germline lookup yields CDR1 LGHNA and CDR2 YNFKEQ. In nucleotides, the CDR3 is TGTGCCAGCAGTCTATCCCGGGGGGGGGCCAAAAACATTCAGTACTTC. Residues: CASSLSRGGAKNIQYF.

The table lists this clonotype with many counts. The J gene is TRBJ2-1, the V gene TRBV5-1, with TRBD2 identical over 13 bases. This CDR3 spans 16 amino acids. Germline CDR1 SGHRS, CDR2 YFSETQ. With 4 bases clipped from V and 1 base from J, the junction kept 2 bases outside the gene matches. DNA of the CDR3: TGCGCCAGCAGCGGGGGACTAGCGGGATCCTACAATGAGCAGTTCTTC. Translating it yields CASSGGLAGSYNEQFF.